One and the same sample provided the 27 T cell receptor beta chains below, sequenced in a study of blood T cells in healthy people across ages. Sample-barcoded 5' priming and a J-beta primer mix drove a second PCR of roughly 6 to 12 cycles. TCRdb recomputed calls from the 5' RACE reads with MiXCR, one row per CDR3 protein. The top ten clones hold approximately 7.9% of a sample with some 1.4 million distinct CDR3 sequences, 35% to 45% of them seen once. Sequencing was performed on blood. These receptors were taken from a woman between 18 and 29 years old in good health.

This clonotype was recorded many times. The V call is TRBV29-1, the J call TRBJ2-4; possible D gene TRBD2, 7 bases. This CDR3 spans 13 amino acids. The V gene lost 7 bases and the J gene lost 9 bases, with 19 bases spanning the gap. Germline CDR1 reads SQVTM; CDR2 reads ANQGSEA. The chain's CDR3 is CSGMGGPNGIQYF. DNA of the CDR3: TGCAGCGGGATGGGGGGGCCCAATGGCATTCAGTACTTC.

This clonotype occurred a few times. The chain employs TRBV20-1 and TRBJ2-7; a weak D match, TRBD2 (5 bases). V was clipped by 4 bases and J by 2 bases, with 15 bases between them. Germline loops: CDR1 DFQATT, CDR2 SNEGSKA (reference sequence). The CDR3 has 14 residues. The CDR3 reads CSAIAGSRAYEQYF. The CDR3 nucleotides read TGCAGTGCTATTGCTGGGAGCCGCGCCTACGAGCAGTACTTC.

This rearrangement joins TRBV3-1 to TRBJ2-7; D unresolved. There are 13 residues in the CDR3. Germline V lookup: CDR1 LGHDT, CDR2 YNNKEL (reference sequence). Trimming pared 6 bases from V and 6 bases from J, leaving 15 bases between. The CDR3 here is CASSPTFAGEQYF. CDR3 DNA: TGTGCCAGCAGTCCAACATTTGCTGGCGAGCAGTACTTC.

This rearrangement joins TRBV6-6 to TRBJ2-1; D is possibly TRBD1 (6 bases). The V end was cut by 0 bases, the J end by 8 bases, with 14 bases between. CDR3 length: 15 residues. Germline CDR1 is MNHNY and CDR2 is SVGAGI (reference sequence). The CDR3 loop is CASSYSGAGSHEQFF. In nucleotides, the CDR3 is TGTGCCAGCAGTTACTCGGGGGCCGGGTCGCATGAGCAGTTCTTC.

Remarks on this clonotype: At one boundary the junction diverges from the germline segment, which might be a read error. The chain joins TRBV5-6 to TRBJ2-6; TRBD2 matches 8 bases. Germline loops: CDR1 SGHDT, CDR2 YYEEEE. The CDR3 is 19 residues long. The chain's CDR3 is CAGSRHSGLANSGANVLTF. CDR3 DNA sequence: TGTGCCGGCAGCCGTCATTCTGGACTAGCCAACTCTGGGGCCAACGTCCTGACTTTC.

V and J are TRBV5-1 and TRBJ2-5; TRBD2 is a possible D gene (7 bases). The DNA matches TRBJ2-7 better at its end, which makes the J call doubtful. This CDR3 has 15 residues. Per germline, CDR1 SGHRS and CDR2 YFSETQ. The CDR3 DNA follows: TGCGCCAGCAGCTTGGTCGGGCGGGGGCAACACGAGCAGTACTTC. The encoded protein is CASSLVGRGQHEQYF.

This clonotype came up a few times. This chain uses TRBV7-6 with TRBJ1-6, with 9 bases lining up with TRBD1. CDR3 length: 16 amino acids. V lost 5 bases to trimming and J lost 9 bases; unmatched junction nucleotides: 11. CDR1 SGHVS and CDR2 FNYEAQ come from the germline V gene. Written as DNA, the CDR3 is TGTGCCAGCAGCCTCCCGGGACAGGGATATGGTTCACCCCTCCACTTT. It translates to CASSLPGQGYGSPLHF.

This clonotype was seen more than once but under ten times. The V gene is TRBV7-2, the J gene TRBJ2-5; 8 positions match TRBD1. CDR3 length: 16 residues. CDR1 is SGHTA and CDR2 is FQGNSA in the germline V gene. With 5 bases clipped from V and 7 bases from J, the junction kept 15 bases outside the gene matches. CDR3: CASSPPGTGSLGTQYF. The CDR3 DNA is TGTGCCAGCAGCCCCCCCGGGACAGGTTCTTTAGGGACCCAGTACTTC.

This clonotype was detected a few times. The gene calls are TRBV6-5 and TRBJ2-1; 8 nucleotides align to TRBD1. The CDR3 contains 17 residues. V lost 0 bases and J lost 9; bases outside the gene matches: 13. CDR1 and CDR2 (germline): MNHEY, SVGAGI. The CDR3 nucleotides are TGTGCCAGCAGTTACTCGAGCCAGGGGGCGAGTTCGGGTGAGCAGTTCTTC. Residues: CASSYSSQGASSGEQFF.

The genes are TRBV12-3 or TRBV12-4 and TRBJ2-1; D not certain. The length of the CDR3 is 11 residues. V lost 8 bases to trimming and J lost 4 bases, with 6 bases between them. The CDR3 bases are TGTGCCAGCGCCAATTACAATGAGCAGTTCTTC. Translated: CASANYNEQFF.

V and J are TRBV3-1 and TRBJ2-1; 12 nucleotides line up with TRBD2. The CDR3 extends over 16 amino acids. From germline, CDR1 is LGHDT and CDR2 YNNKEL (reference sequence). V shed 3 bases and J 3 bases; nucleotides not matched to a gene: 3. CDR3 bases: TGTGCCAGCAGCCAGCGGACTAGCGGGGACTACAATGAGCAGTTCTTC. As protein: CASSQRTSGDYNEQFF.

The chain has TRBV4-1 and TRBJ1-1, with D perhaps TRBD1 (6 bases). CDR3 length: 15 residues. The V end was cut by 0 bases, the J end by 5 bases, with 13 bases between. CDR1 and CDR2 (germline): MGHRA, YSYEKL. This chain's CDR3 is CASSQEGGRGTEAFF. The CDR3, as DNA: TGCGCCAGCAGCCAAGAAGGGGGGCGAGGTACTGAAGCTTTCTTT.

The V and J genes are TRBV20-1 and TRBJ1-1; the D is unclear. There are 14 residues in the CDR3. Per the germline V gene, CDR1 is DFQATT and CDR2 is SNEGSKA (reference sequence). The V gene lost 3 bases and the J gene lost 2 bases, with 13 bases spanning the gap. The CDR3 loop reads CSASLAGENTEAFF. The CDR3 region has the DNA TGCAGTGCTAGTCTCGCAGGCGAAAACACTGAAGCTTTCTTT.

The V gene is TRBV9, the J gene TRBJ2-1; D ambiguous. Trimming removed 3 bases at V and 8 bases at J, with 12 bases between. This CDR3 is 13 amino acids long. Germline CDR1 reads SGDLS; CDR2 reads YYNGEE. The CDR3 DNA is TGTGCCAGCAGCGCCAACCCATTGGATGAGCAGTTCTTC. Translating gives CASSANPLDEQFF.

The chain recombines TRBV6-5 with TRBJ1-4; TRBD1 aligns across 7 bases. CDR3 length: 14 residues. J lost 8 bases, V lost 10 bases, and 13 bases had no gene match. Germline values: CDR1 MNHEY, CDR2 SVGAGI. The CDR3 here is CAISETGRNEKLFF. CDR3 nucleotide sequence: TGTGCCATCAGCGAGACAGGGAGGAACGAAAAACTGTTTTTT.

This clonotype occurred a few times. V usage is TRBV6-5 and J usage is TRBJ2-4, with TRBD2 as a possible D gene (6 bases). Germline V gene lookup returns CDR1 MNHEY and CDR2 SVGAGI. Trimming took off 4 bases at V and 0 bases at J, with 10 bases between the two ends. The CDR3 sequence is 15 residues long. CDR3 nucleotides: TGTGCCAGCAGTTCTTTAGCGGCAGCCAAAAACATTCAGTACTTC. Residues: CASSSLAAAKNIQYF.

CDR3 bases: TGTGCCAGCAGCCCGAGACTAGCGACAGAGACCCAGTACTTC. It yields the protein CASSPRLATETQYF. V is TRBV7-2 and J is TRBJ2-5, with 8 bases that match TRBD2. The V and J ends lost 5 bases and 4 bases, in that order; junction bases with no gene match: 6. This CDR3 is 14 amino acids long. Germline CDR1 is SGHTA and CDR2 is FQGNSA.

This clonotype was counted only a few times. V gene TRBV27 combines with J gene TRBJ1-2; D remains unclear. V was clipped by 2 bases and J by 4 bases, with 17 bases between them. CDR3 length: 16 amino acids. Germline V CDR1 and CDR2: MNHEY, SMNVEV (reference sequence). Written as DNA, the CDR3 is TGTGCCAGCAGTTTAAACGACCCCACAGACCCCTATGGCTACACCTTC. It codes for CASSLNDPTDPYGYTF.

V gene TRBV2 combines with J gene TRBJ1-3; D may be TRBD1 (5 bases). Trimming removed 6 bases from V and 2 bases from J, with 20 bases in between. This CDR3 has 17 amino acids. Per the germline V gene, CDR1 is SNHLY and CDR2 is FYNNEI. CDR3 coding DNA: TGTGCCAGCAGAGCTAGTAACAGGAAGGTAGCTGGAAACACCATATATTTT. Translating gives CASRASNRKVAGNTIYF. Drawing the rest from reference TRBV2 and TRBJ1-3, the complete variable domain is EPEVTQTPSHQVTQMGQEVILRCVPISNHLYFYWYRQILGQKVEFLVSFYNNEISEKSEIFDDQFSVERPDGSNFTLKIRSTKLEDSAMYFCASRASNRKVAGNTIYFGEGSWLTVV.

Regarding this clonotype: A much larger clone differs by one base, so this may be a read error. The chain joins TRBV29-1 to TRBJ1-2, with D uncertain. Trimming left V 5 bases short and J 0 bases short, with 4 bases between. Germline values: CDR1 SQVTM, CDR2 ANQGSEA. The CDR3 spans 11 residues. In nucleotides, the CDR3 is TGCAGCGTTCAAGCTAACTATGGCTACACCTTC. Translating it yields CSVQANYGYTF.

The chain uses TRBV6-1 and TRBJ2-7; D may correspond to TRBD1 or TRBD2 (5 bases each). Germline V lookup: CDR1 MNHNS, CDR2 SASEGT. The CDR3 has 13 amino acids. V lost 5 bases and J lost 7, with 15 bases in between. Written as DNA, the CDR3 is TGTGCCAGCAGTAAGACTGGGACCCCGGAGCAGTACTTC. Amino acids: CASSKTGTPEQYF.

This chain connects TRBV29-1 to TRBJ2-1; 12 bases map to TRBD1. V was clipped by 5 bases and J by 12 bases; unmatched bases: 14. Germline V gene lookup returns CDR1 SQVTM and CDR2 ANQGSEA. This CDR3 is 15 amino acids long. This CDR3 is CSVSLGTGGIGGQFF. In DNA, the CDR3 is TGCAGCGTTAGTCTCGGGACAGGGGGCATTGGTGGGCAGTTCTTC.

The rearrangement joins TRBV20-1 to TRBJ2-7; D might be TRBD2 (5 bases). Trimming removed 3 bases from V and 1 base from J, with 10 bases in between. The CDR3 has 13 residues. Germline V CDR1 and CDR2: DFQATT, SNEGSKA (reference sequence). CDR3 protein: CSASEGVSYEQYF. DNA of the CDR3: TGCAGTGCTAGTGAGGGAGTGTCCTACGAGCAGTACTTC.

In this sample, this clonotype turned up once. This may be a read error: a much more frequent sequence differs by one nucleotide. The genes are TRBV10-3 and TRBJ2-5; no definite D call. CDR3 size: 15 residues. The germline gives CDR1 ENHRY, CDR2 SYGVKD. Trimming stripped 0 bases from V and 2 bases from J, with 10 bases between. The CDR3 spells CAISESKLQQETQYF. The CDR3 DNA reads TGTGCCATCAGTGAGTCGAAGTTACAACAAGAGACCCAGTACTTC.

This clonotype has a handful of counts. A much larger clone lies a single base off, so this may be a read error. V gene TRBV9 combines with J gene TRBJ1-3, with unresolved D. Germline-derived CDR1 and CDR2 are SGDLS and YYNGEE. V lost 3 bases and J 4 bases, leaving 11 bases between the germline ends. The CDR3 contains 14 residues. Here the CDR3 reads CASSAQDLGNTIYF. The CDR3 coding sequence is TGTGCCAGCAGCGCTCAGGATCTCGGAAACACCATATATTTT.

The chain couples TRBV6-4 to TRBJ1-2; 8 nucleotides align to TRBD1. The germline CDR1 and CDR2 sequences are MRHNA and SNTAGT. The CDR3 runs 12 residues. The CDR3 DNA is TGTGCTACGACAGGGGTGGACTATGGCTACACCTTC. Protein: CATTGVDYGYTF.

V gene TRBV5-1 combines with J gene TRBJ1-6; 11 nucleotides match TRBD1. With 3 bases clipped from V and 8 bases from J, the junction kept 4 bases outside the gene matches. This CDR3 comprises 15 residues. CDR1 SGHRS and CDR2 YFSETQ come from the germline V gene. The CDR3 reads CASSSDRGLDSPLHF. As DNA, the CDR3 is TGCGCCAGCAGCTCGGACAGGGGGCTGGATTCACCCCTCCACTTT.